The entry that follows covers one T cell receptor (beta chain) sequence. Antigen specificity is unknown. The CDR3 runs 14 residues. Germline CDR1 is SEHNR and CDR2 is FQNEAQ (reference sequence). The V end was cut by 5 bases, the J end by 5 bases, with 13 bases between. These data come from a study of blood T cells in healthy people across ages. Study as a whole: About one barcoded beta molecule per two T cells came from capture by template switching.

Using a J-beta primer mix together with a sample-barcoded 5' primer, a second PCR was run for roughly 6 to 11 cycles. TCRdb reprocessed the 5' RACE reads via MiXCR and lists one record per CDR3 protein. Here the sample spans under 750,000 distinct CDR3 sequences, around half being singletons. Study-wide results and caveats: Since the PBMCs were unsorted, naive and antigen-experienced cells could not be conclusively compared.

The sample taken for sequencing was blood. The chain is built from TRBV7-9 and TRBJ1-5, with D possibly TRBD1 on 6 matching bases. This sequence originates from a man older than 75 in good health. The CDR3 region is CASSRTGNDQPQHF. CDR3 nucleotides: TGTGCCAGCAGCCGAACAGGGAATGATCAGCCCCAGCATTTT. Together with reference TRBV7-9 and TRBJ1-5, the CDR3 gives the full variable domain: DTGVSQNPRHKITKRGQNVTFRCDPISEHNRLYWYRQTLGQGPEFLTYFQNEAQLEKSRLLSDRFSAERPKGSFSTLEIQRTEQGDSAMYLCASSRTGNDQPQHFGDGTRLSIL.